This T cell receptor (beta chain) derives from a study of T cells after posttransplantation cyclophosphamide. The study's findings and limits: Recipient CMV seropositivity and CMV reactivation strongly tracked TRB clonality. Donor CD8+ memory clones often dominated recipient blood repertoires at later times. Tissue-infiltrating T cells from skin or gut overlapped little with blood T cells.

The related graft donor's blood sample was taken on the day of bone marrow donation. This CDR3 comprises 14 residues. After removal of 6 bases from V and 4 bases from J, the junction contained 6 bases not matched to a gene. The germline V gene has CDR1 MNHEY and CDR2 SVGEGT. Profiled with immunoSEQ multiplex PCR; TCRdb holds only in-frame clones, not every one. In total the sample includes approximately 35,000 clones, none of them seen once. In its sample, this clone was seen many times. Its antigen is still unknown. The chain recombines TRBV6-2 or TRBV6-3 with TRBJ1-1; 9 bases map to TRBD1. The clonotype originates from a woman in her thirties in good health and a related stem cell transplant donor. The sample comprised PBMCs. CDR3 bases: TGTGCCAGCAGACGGGACAGGGCAATCACTGAAGCTTTCTTT. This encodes CASRRDRAITEAFF.